This T cell receptor beta chain was sequenced in a study of regulatory T cells in long-lasting Graves disease. The authors built TCR beta libraries using iRepertoire HTBI primers and Arm-PCR of CDR3 regions. Each CDR3 protein gets one entry after TCRdb re-called the multiplex PCR reads with MiXCR. The sample has over 350,000 distinct CDR3 sequences, about 15% seen once; the top ten hold approximately 8%. Time point noted: newly diagnosed GD, antithyroid drugs for less than 3 months. The TCR library was made from RNA that had been extracted from PBMCs in TRIzol. V shed 6 bases and J shed 7 bases, with 23 bases lying between them. Germline-derived CDR1 and CDR2 are SGHNT and YENEEA. The CDR3 sequence is 16 residues long. These records were also assigned to another study, of T cells in Graves' hyperthyroidism and ophthalmopathy. That source adds: Used for diagnoses were clinical symptoms, serum thyroxine and TRAb, thyroid ultrasound and orbital computed tomography. Separation of ophthalmopathy from stable hyperthyroidism was achieved by a 13 V-J model.

This specimen was peripheral blood mononuclear cells (PBMCs), taken at new diagnosis, from a patient treated with antithyroid drugs. The chain is built from TRBV11-3 and TRBJ2-3; TRBD2 might be the D (5 bases). The sequence came from a woman between 35 and 50 years old with Graves disease. Here the CDR3 reads CASSLSVSFGVNTQYF. DNA for the CDR3: TGTGCCAGCAGTCTTAGCGTCTCCTTCGGGGTAAATACGCAGTATTTT.